The clone carrying this T cell receptor beta chain was recorded many times. This CDR3 has 16 residues. The ends were cut back, 3 bases at V and 0 bases at J, with 10 bases in the middle. Germline V CDR1 and CDR2: KGHDR, SFDVKD. The data belong to a study of T cells after yellow fever vaccination. Each CDR3 protein gets one entry after TCRdb re-called the 5' RACE reads with MiXCR. The profile shows about 170,000 distinct CDR3 sequences, 11% of them singletons. The rearrangement joins TRBV24-1 to TRBJ2-2; D not resolved. The TCR comes from a man between 18 and 29 years old who received the YFV17D yellow fever vaccine. The source was CD8+ T cells sorted from PBMCs, collected 15 days after the yellow fever booster vaccination. The CDR3 loop is CATSDIRLANTGELFF. In DNA, the CDR3 is TGTGCCACCAGTGATATTAGGCTAGCGAACACCGGGGAGCTGTTTTTT.